This TCR beta chain originates from a study of blood T cell repertoires in COVID-19 (dated by TCRdb to the early 2020s). Study-wide context: Samples from collaborators originated in the United States, Italy and Spain and spanned both the acute and convalescent phases of COVID-19. The repertoires were released in a freely available public database meant as a resource for research on the immune response to SARS-CoV-2. The prospective study material was composed of cDNA or gDNA derived from T cells, B-cell-depleted T cells, or PBMCs. Samples came from the ongoing ImmuneRACE study (first 160 participants) plus 1,254 subjects from 6 global collaborators. Deeply sampled blood TCRbeta repertoires from subjects exposed to, actively infected with, or recovered from COVID-19 were included in the dataset. Nearly every sample came with metadata listing a de-identified subject ID, COVID-19 status, age in years and sex. Where available, HLA class I and class II types were taken from metadata supplied by the sample provider and were not determined by assay-based typing.

Whole blood was collected in K2EDTA tubes by collaborating institutions according to the institutions' own protocols. Collaborator samples were shipped for TCRbeta analysis as frozen whole blood, isolated PBMCs, or DNA extracted from either sample type. Cut back by 1 base and 2 bases, the V and J ends lie 11 bases apart. The CDR3 sequence holds 15 residues, the cysteine and phenylalanine included. Of the read, only the CDR3 DNA is kept; its 45 bases are in frame from base 1. Per the germline V gene, SGHAT is the CDR1 and FQNNGV is the CDR2. TCRbeta CDR3 regions were amplified from genomic DNA by means of the immunoSEQ Assay, a bias-controlled multiplex PCR. Per the original workflow: Nucleated cell counts per sample were estimated from amplification of reference gene primers within the assay. To quantify the absolute abundance of each unique TCRbeta CDR3 rearrangement, sequence reads were collapsed and filtered. Productive Simpson clonality was computed per sample as the square root of Simpson's diversity index over productive rearrangements. TCRdb took this table from immuneACCESS and kept in-frame rearrangements with V and J called. Such tables lack part of the clones; where checked against another copy, unresolved V genes explain under half of the gap, and the rest is unexplained. V, J and clone size reflect that table, while D and trimming were determined from the DNA. This sample lists 120,000 to 150,000 clones; roughly 84% were detected once. The ten largest clones represent roughly 2.5% of the sample.

As concerns this clone: Its binding antigen is unknown. No base quality information exists; no much larger clone differs at one position.

General study outcomes and caveats: Clinical and demographic metadata were provided uncurated, with the amount varying by source and participant.

The clonotype originates from a human donor with acute or convalescent COVID-19. The donor label of this sample is uncertain. Sequenced: peripheral blood. The V gene is TRBV11-2 and the J gene is TRBJ1-1, with the D gene too uncertain to name. The CDR3 here reads CASSLGGSKNTEAFF. The nucleotides are TGTGCCAGCAGCTTAGGAGGCAGTAAAAACACTGAAGCTTTCTTT.